These T cell receptor beta chains were read from a single sample in a study of cytomegalovirus exposure and HLA in healthy donors. The assay was immunoSEQ multiplex PCR, and TCRdb's table has in-frame clones only and misses some. The sample consists of 150,000 to 200,000 clones, approximately 77% of them appearing once. Source material: PBMCs. These receptors were taken from a male donor in good health and CMV-seropositive. Each CDR3 is given with its conserved first and last residue. The D gene is left open where the match is weak. Clone size is stated in some rows and not others, as once, few, many or a class when expanded.

>.|TRBJ1-1|.|TRBV6-1
CASSAVMSGGTEAFF
TGTGCCAGCAGTGCGGTAATGTCGGGGGGCACTGAAGCTTTCTTT
>.|TRBJ1-2|TRBD1|TRBV30
CALSLGAGGINYGYTF
TGTGCCCTCAGTCTAGGGGCAGGGGGGATAAACTATGGCTACACCTTC
>once|TRBJ1-2|TRBD1|TRBV9
CASRGQGDGYTF
TGTGCCAGCAGGGGACAGGGGGACGGCTACACCTTC
>.|TRBJ2-1|TRBD2|TRBV4-1
CASSLTSTSGVSYNEQFF
TGCGCCAGCAGCCTTACCTCGACTAGCGGGGTATCCTACAATGAGCAGTTCTTC
>.|TRBJ1-2|.|TRBV30
CAWSAGHEPYGYTF
TGTGCCTGGAGTGCCGGACACGAACCCTATGGCTACACCTTC
>.|TRBJ2-5|TRBD2|TRBV5-1
CASSLARSGISQETQYF
TGCGCCAGCAGCTTGGCGCGTAGCGGGATCTCCCAAGAGACCCAGTACTTC
>few|TRBJ2-1|.|TRBV9
CASNRGGYNEQFF
TGTGCCAGCAATAGGGGGGGCTACAATGAGCAGTTCTTC
>.|TRBJ2-5|TRBD1|TRBV4-1
CASSQSQGQQETQYF
TGCGCCAGCAGCCAATCACAGGGGCAGCAAGAGACCCAGTACTTC
>.|TRBJ1-1|.|TRBV14
CASSPPGLNTEAFF
TGTGCCAGCAGCCCACCGGGACTCAACACTGAAGCTTTCTTT
>.|TRBJ2-5|TRBD1|TRBV19
CASSITGAETQYF
TGTGCCAGTAGTATAACAGGGGCAGAGACCCAGTACTTC
>.|TRBJ1-2|TRBD1|TRBV4-1
CASSQDRQETGVYGYTF
TGCGCCAGCAGCCAAGATCGCCAGGAGACAGGGGTCTATGGCTACACCTTC
>.|TRBJ1-2|.|TRBV13
CASSARGRGGGYTF
TGTGCCAGCAGCGCCCGGGGGCGGGGGGGTGGCTACACCTTC
>.|TRBJ2-7|TRBD1|TRBV6-1
CASSEAAQGASSQYF
TGTGCCAGCAGTGAAGCTGCACAGGGGGCGAGTTCTCAGTACTTC
>.|TRBJ2-7|TRBD1|TRBV10-1
CASSEGLGTGSSYEQYF
TGCGCCAGCAGTGAGGGTTTGGGGACAGGGAGCTCCTACGAGCAGTACTTC
>.|TRBJ2-1|TRBD2|TRBV5-1
CASSLVSGGDNEQFF
TGCGCCAGCAGCTTGGTTAGCGGGGGGGACAATGAGCAGTTCTTC
>.|TRBJ2-1|TRBD2|TRBV2
CASSPVAGFF
TGTGCCAGCAGTCCCGTAGCGGGGTTCTTC
>.|TRBJ2-7|TRBD1|TRBV30
CAWSEGQGYEQYF
TGTGCCTGGAGTGAGGGACAGGGCTACGAGCAGTACTTC
>.|TRBJ2-3|TRBD2|TRBV9
CASSVGSGASTDTQYF
TGTGCCAGCAGCGTAGGTAGCGGGGCCTCGACAGATACGCAGTATTTT
>.|TRBJ1-5|.|TRBV2
CASSAPSGNSNQPQHF
TGTGCCAGCAGTGCCCCTTCAGGGAATAGCAATCAGCCCCAGCATTTT
>few|TRBJ1-2|TRBD1|TRBV2
CASSEAPGGDYGYTF
TGTGCCAGCAGTGAAGCCCCAGGGGGTGACTATGGCTACACCTTC
>.|TRBJ2-5|TRBD1|TRBV15
CATSPGGLGETQYF
TGTGCCACCAGCCCAGGGGGCTTGGGAGAGACCCAGTACTTC
>.|TRBJ2-2|TRBD2|TRBV7-9
CASSPTGGPNTGELFF
TGTGCCAGCAGCCCCACGGGGGGACCGAACACCGGGGAGCTGTTTTTT
>few|TRBJ2-2|.|TRBV4-3
CASSQDLGENTGELFF
TGCGCCAGCAGCCAAGACCTAGGGGAGAACACCGGGGAGCTGTTTTTT
>.|TRBJ1-2|TRBD1|TRBV5-1
CASSPGQGLANYGYTF
TGCGCCAGCAGCCCGGGACAGGGCTTAGCTAACTATGGCTACACCTTC
>.|TRBJ1-5|TRBD1|TRBV19
CASRTDRVNQPQHF
TGTGCCAGTAGAACCGACAGGGTCAATCAGCCCCAGCATTTT
>.|TRBJ2-3|.|TRBV7-3
CASSLDRHTDTQYF
TGTGCCAGCAGCTTGGACAGACACACAGATACGCAGTATTTT
>.|TRBJ1-1|.|TRBV11-2
CASRVPGQNTEAFF
TGTGCCAGCAGGGTACCGGGACAGAACACTGAAGCTTTCTTT
>.|TRBJ2-5|.|TRBV2
CASSEGAGQETQYF
TGTGCCAGCAGTGAGGGGGCAGGACAAGAGACCCAGTACTTC
>.|TRBJ1-4|TRBD1|TRBV19
CASGYRGDGLFF
TGTGCCAGCGGGTACAGGGGTGACGGGTTGTTTTTT
>.|TRBJ2-3|TRBD2|TRBV18
CASSLAGGRADTQYF
TGTGCCAGCTCCCTAGCGGGGGGAAGAGCAGATACGCAGTATTTT
>once|TRBJ1-6|.|TRBV5-1
CASSPGLRESPLHF
TGCGCCAGCAGTCCGGGACTGAGGGAATCACCCCTCCACTTT
>.|TRBJ1-5|.|TRBV2
CASSAQGFQPQHF
TGTGCCAGCAGTGCACAGGGTTTTCAGCCCCAGCATTTT
>.|TRBJ2-5|.|TRBV11-2
CASSLESGYQETQYF
TGTGCCAGCAGCTTAGAGTCGGGGTACCAAGAGACCCAGTACTTC
>.|TRBJ1-2|.|TRBV6-1
CASSLRTGNYGYTF
TGTGCCAGCAGTCTAAGGACTGGCAACTATGGCTACACCTTC
>once|TRBJ2-1|TRBD1|TRBV27
CASSLVYRGPREQFF
TGTGCCAGCAGTTTAGTCTACAGGGGGCCGAGGGAGCAGTTCTTC
>.|TRBJ2-2|.|TRBV5-1
CASSFSTDRGTGELFF
TGCGCCAGCAGCTTTTCTACAGATAGGGGGACCGGGGAGCTGTTTTTT
>.|TRBJ1-1|.|TRBV29-1
CSVTPRTANTEAFF
TGCAGCGTCACCCCAAGGACAGCGAACACTGAAGCTTTCTTT
>.|TRBJ2-5|TRBD2|TRBV30
CAWSRGLAGGEWETQYF
TGTGCCTGGAGTCGGGGACTAGCGGGGGGGGAATGGGAGACCCAGTACTTC
>.|TRBJ1-2|TRBD1|TRBV6-6
CASSLTGTGVGGYTF
TGTGCCAGCAGTCTTACCGGGACAGGGGTTGGTGGCTACACCTTC
>.|TRBJ2-3|.|TRBV5-6
CASSLASEFTADTQYF
TGTGCCAGCAGCCTCGCCTCTGAATTTACAGCAGATACGCAGTATTTT
>.|TRBJ2-3|TRBD2|TRBV4-1
CASAHLAGGPADTQYF
TGCGCCAGCGCTCACTTAGCGGGGGGGCCCGCAGATACGCAGTATTTT
>.|TRBJ1-2|.|TRBV10-3
CAISDPGRDYGYTF
TGTGCCATCAGTGACCCAGGGAGGGACTATGGCTACACCTTC
>once|TRBJ2-4|.|TRBV4-1
CASSQVFRDRLAKNIQYF
TGCGCCAGCAGCCAAGTTTTTAGAGACAGACTAGCCAAAAACATTCAGTACTTC
>.|TRBJ2-6|TRBD2|TRBV6-6
CASSPPGGSGANVLTF
TGTGCCAGCAGTCCACCGGGAGGTTCTGGGGCCAACGTCCTGACTTTC
>few|TRBJ1-4|.|TRBV6-6
CASSYSNYEKLFF
TGTGCCAGCAGTTACTCGAACTATGAAAAACTGTTTTTT
>.|TRBJ1-1|.|TRBV6-6
CASSYSRANTEAFF
TGTGCCAGCAGTTACTCCAGGGCGAACACTGAAGCTTTCTTT
>.|TRBJ2-5|.|TRBV5-6
CASSLFGGYQETQYF
TGTGCCAGCAGCTTGTTTGGGGGGTACCAAGAGACCCAGTACTTC
>.|TRBJ1-2|TRBD1|TRBV7-2
CASSSPGQLLHGYTF
TGTGCCAGCAGCTCCCCGGGACAGCTACTCCATGGCTACACCTTC
>few|TRBJ1-5|.|TRBV4-1
CASSRTGYQPQHF
TGCGCCAGCAGCCGGACGGGATATCAGCCCCAGCATTTT
>.|TRBJ2-1|TRBD2|TRBV6-5
CASSPSGLYNEQFF
TGTGCCAGCAGTCCTAGCGGTTTATACAATGAGCAGTTCTTC
>.|TRBJ1-1|.|TRBV25-1
CASSDMTAPNTEAFF
TGTGCCAGCAGTGACATGACAGCTCCGAACACTGAAGCTTTCTTT
>.|TRBJ2-2|TRBD1|TRBV6-5
CASKTGRFTGELFF
TGTGCCAGCAAGACAGGGCGTTTTACCGGGGAGCTGTTTTTT
>once|TRBJ1-5|TRBD1|TRBV19
CASSLGTGSNQPQHF
TGTGCCAGTAGTCTTGGGACAGGGAGCAATCAGCCCCAGCATTTT